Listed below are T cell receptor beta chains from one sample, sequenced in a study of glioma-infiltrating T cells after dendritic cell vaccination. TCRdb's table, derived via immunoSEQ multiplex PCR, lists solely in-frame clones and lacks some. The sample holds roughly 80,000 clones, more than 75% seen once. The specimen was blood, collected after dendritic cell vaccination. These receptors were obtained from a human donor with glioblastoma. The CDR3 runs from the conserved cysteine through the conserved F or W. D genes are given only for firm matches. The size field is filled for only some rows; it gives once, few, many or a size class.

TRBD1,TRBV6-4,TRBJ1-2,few,TGTGCCAGCAGCCGGGACAGGGGTTCCTATGGCTACACCTTC,CASSRDRGSYGYTF
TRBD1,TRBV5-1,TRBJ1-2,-,TGCGCCAGCAGCTTGGGTCAGGGGGTCTCTAACTATGGCTACACCTTC,CASSLGQGVSNYGYTF
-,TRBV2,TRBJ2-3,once,TGTGCCAGCAGGGACTACACAGATACGCAGTATTTT,CASRDYTDTQYF
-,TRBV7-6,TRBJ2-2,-,TGTGCCAGCAGCGCGGGCACCGGGGAGCTGTTTTTT,CASSAGTGELFF
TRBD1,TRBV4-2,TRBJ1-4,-,TGTGCCAGCAGCCAAAACAGGGGAGACGAAAAACTGTTTTTT,CASSQNRGDEKLFF
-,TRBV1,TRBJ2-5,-,TGCACCAGCAGCCAACGGACTAGCGGGAGGACCGAGACCCAGTACTTC,CTSSQRTSGRTETQYF
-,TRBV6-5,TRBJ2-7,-,TGTGCCAGCAGTACCGGGCTCCTAGGGGGCTACGAGCAGTACTTC,CASSTGLLGGYEQYF
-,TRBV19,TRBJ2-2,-,TGTGCCAGTAGTCTCCGGGAAGTCCTCACCGGGGAGCTGTTTTTT,CASSLREVLTGELFF
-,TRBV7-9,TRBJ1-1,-,TGTGCCAGCAGCGCCCCGGGGTCCCCAACCAAGGCTGAAGCTTTCTTT,CASSAPGSPTKAEAFF
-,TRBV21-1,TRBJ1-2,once,TGTGCCAGCAGCAAAGATCGCTATGGCTACACCTTC,CASSKDRYGYTF
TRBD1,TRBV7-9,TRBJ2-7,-,TGTGCCAGCAGCTTAGTCCGGACAGGGTCCTACGAGCAGTACTTC,CASSLVRTGSYEQYF
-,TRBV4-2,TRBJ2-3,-,TGTGCCAGCAAGTATAGCGCGGGCACAGATACGCAGTATTTT,CASKYSAGTDTQYF
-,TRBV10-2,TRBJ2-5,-,TGCGCCAGCAGTGAGTCCAGGGAAAAACAAGAGACCCAGTACTTC,CASSESREKQETQYF
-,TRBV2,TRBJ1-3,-,TGTGCCAGCAGTGCAGCCATCCAGGGAAACACCATATATTTT,CASSAAIQGNTIYF
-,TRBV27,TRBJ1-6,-,TGTGCCAGCAAGCGGACAGTCTACTATAATTCACCCCTCCACTTT,CASKRTVYYNSPLHF
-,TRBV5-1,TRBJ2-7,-,TGCGCCAGCAGCCAAGGGACAACCTACGAGCAGTACTTC,CASSQGTTYEQYF
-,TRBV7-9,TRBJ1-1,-,TGTGCCAGCAGCCCAAGGGGGGGTAGTTTGAATACAGGGACTGAAGCTTTCTTT,CASSPRGGSLNTGTEAFF
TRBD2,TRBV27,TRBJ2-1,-,TGTGCCAGCAGTTTTTTAGGACTAGCGGGCGGCCGTCGAGATGAGCAGTTCTTC,CASSFLGLAGGRRDEQFF
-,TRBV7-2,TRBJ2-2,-,TGTGCCAGCAGCTTATCTACAGTCAGCGGGGAGCTGTTTTTT,CASSLSTVSGELFF
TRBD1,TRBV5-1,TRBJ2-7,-,TGCGCCAGCAGCTGGGGACAGGGAATCTACGAGCAGTACTTC,CASSWGQGIYEQYF
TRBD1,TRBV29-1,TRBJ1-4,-,TGCAGCGTTGGGCTCCGGGACAGGCGGGAAGAAAAACTGTTTTTT,CSVGLRDRREEKLFF
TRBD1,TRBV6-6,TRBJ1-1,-,TGTGCCAGCAGTGCCGTTGGACAGGCGTTTGCCTTTGAAGCTTTCTTT,CASSAVGQAFAFEAFF
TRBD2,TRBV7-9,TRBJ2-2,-,TGTGCCAGCATCCCGACTAGCGGGGTCGGGGAGCTGTTTTTT,CASIPTSGVGELFF
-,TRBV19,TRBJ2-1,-,TGTGCCAGTAGTGTCTATAGTGCCAATGAGCAGTTCTTC,CASSVYSANEQFF
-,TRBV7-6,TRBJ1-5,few,TGTGCCAGCAGCTTTCAGGGAGGTCAGCCCCAGCATTTT,CASSFQGGQPQHF
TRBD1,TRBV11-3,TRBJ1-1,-,TGTGCCAGCAGCCCCGACAGGGTATTAAACACTGAAGCTTTCTTT,CASSPDRVLNTEAFF
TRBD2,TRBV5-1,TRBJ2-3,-,TGCGCCAGCAGCTTGTATAACGGGGGGGCAGATACGCAGTATTTT,CASSLYNGGADTQYF
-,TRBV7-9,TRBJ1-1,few,TGTGCCAGCAGCTTAGATCAATGGGAGGGGAACACTGAAGCTTTCTTT,CASSLDQWEGNTEAFF
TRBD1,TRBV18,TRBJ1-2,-,TGTGCCAGCTCACCACCAGCAGGGGGATACTATGGCTACACCTTC,CASSPPAGGYYGYTF
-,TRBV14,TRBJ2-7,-,TGTGCCAGCAGCCAAGTAGTTGCGACCCAGGGGTCCTACGAGCAGTACTTC,CASSQVVATQGSYEQYF
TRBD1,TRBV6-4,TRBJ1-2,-,TGTGCCAGCAGCGAGACAGGGGAGGCAGGCTACACCTTC,CASSETGEAGYTF
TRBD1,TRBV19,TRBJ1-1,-,TGTGCCAGTAGTATAGGGGGGACAGGGGGCCCAGCTTTCTTT,CASSIGGTGGPAFF
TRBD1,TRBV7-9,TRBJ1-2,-,TGTGCCAGCAGCCGACAGGGGCTCGCCTATGGCTACACCTTC,CASSRQGLAYGYTF
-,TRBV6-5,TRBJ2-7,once,TGTGCCAGCAGTTACGGCAGAGACACCTACGAGCAGTACTTC,CASSYGRDTYEQYF
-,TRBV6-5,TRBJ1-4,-,TGTGCCAGCAGTTACCTCGACAGACGGAGTGAAAAACTGTTTTTT,CASSYLDRRSEKLFF
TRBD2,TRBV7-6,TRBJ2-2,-,TGTGCCAGCAGCCTCCGGTCTAGCGGGGCGGCGACCGGGGAGCTGTTTTTT,CASSLRSSGAATGELFF
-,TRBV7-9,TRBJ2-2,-,TGTGCCAGCAGCTCTACAACAGGGTACCCCAACACCGGGGAGCTGTTTTTT,CASSSTTGYPNTGELFF
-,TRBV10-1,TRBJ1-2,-,TGCGCCAGCAGTGAGTGGGACAACGGTGGCTACACCTTC,CASSEWDNGGYTF
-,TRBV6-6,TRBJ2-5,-,TGTGCCAGCAGTTATGGACAGCAAGAGACCCAGTACTTC,CASSYGQQETQYF
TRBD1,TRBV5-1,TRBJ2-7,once,TGCGCCAGCAGCTCGGGACAGGGGGCGAACAGCGAGCAGTACTTC,CASSSGQGANSEQYF
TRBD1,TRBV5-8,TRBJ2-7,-,TGTGCCAGCAGCGAGACAGGGGAACACTACGAGCAGTACTTC,CASSETGEHYEQYF
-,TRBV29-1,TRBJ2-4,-,TGCAGCGTACTCGGACAATCCAAAAACATTCAGTACTTC,CSVLGQSKNIQYF
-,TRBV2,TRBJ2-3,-,TGTGCCAGCAGTGCGGCTACAGGGCAGACAGATACGCAGTATTTT,CASSAATGQTDTQYF